What follows describes a single T cell receptor beta chain. This clonotype was detected ten times or more. Its target antigen remains unknown. Base qualities are not recorded, but no much larger clone differs from it by a single base. Libraries came from 5' RACE. Sequenced on an Illumina HiSeq 2000. A universal primer binding site was added through template switching, and the final cDNA carried a unique molecular identifier so that TCR cDNA molecules could be counted accurately. First-strand cDNA for TCR alpha and beta chains was synthesized from specific primers in the conserved constant-segment region. To control for contamination, every cDNA library was double barcoded, receiving both a SMART-Mk sample barcode and Illumina barcodes. TruSeq adapter sequences along with Illumina sample barcodes were introduced in two successive PCR steps. The TCR alpha and beta cDNA libraries were sequenced on the Illumina HiSeq platform using custom primers. The study's own analysis went as follows. MiGEC was used to process raw reads and extract unique molecular identifiers, and MiXCR was used to find CDR3 positions. For each individual, recombination models were inferred using an EM algorithm with the repgenHMM and IGoR tools. Shared clonotypes were analyzed with the tcR package in R, and sharing was normalized by the product of cloneset sizes. To study raw recombination without the effects of thymic and clonal selection, out-of-frame nonproductive sequences were analyzed. TCRdb handled the public reads itself, with Q25 trimming in fastp and clone calling in MiXCR, and kept productive beta chains. Duplicate CDR3 protein sequences are folded into a single record with the most common DNA and genes. The V and J calls come from TCRdb's annotation, not from the publication. This sample lists about 100,000 distinct CDR3 sequences; 5.9% were detected once. Approximately 12% of the sample comes from the top ten.

The sample is drawn from a study of identical twins listed by TCRdb under 2016. In terms of the full investigation: To test whether fetal clonotypes persist, the study used deep sequencing on TCR alpha and beta repertoires from monozygotic twins, unrelated adults of various ages, and cord blood. To rule out contamination, the twin experiments were replicated at different times with different library preparation protocols.

Study-wide findings and limitations: Abundant cord blood beta clonotypes carried fewer insertions; young adult naive repertoires showed a weaker similar trend, while memory repertoires showed none. Out-of-frame TCR alpha sequences shared between twins showed an excess of low generation-probability sequences compared with coincidental sharing between unrelated individuals. In monozygotic twins, out-of-frame TCR alpha sharing was systematically underestimated by recombination models, although the models agreed with sharing between unrelated individuals. Because the same donors could not be followed over many years, the conclusions depended on cross-sectional statistical analysis. A weaker excess of twin sharing was found in beta out-of-frame sequences because the signal-to-noise ratio was lowered by fewer shared sequences. Zero-insertion analyses could be partly confounded by invariant T cells such as MAIT and iNKT, though diverse VJ usage argued against such confounding for most clonotypes.

All donors were healthy Caucasians. Miltenyi CD45RO+ enrichment and human naive T-cell isolation kits were used to isolate memory (CD45RO+) and naive T cells from PBMC. Spanning cysteine to phenylalanine, the CDR3 consists of 15 amino acids. Of all the DNA, just the CDR3 is kept, 45 bases in frame from base 1. CDR1 MNHEY and CDR2 SMNVEV are derived from the germline V gene (reference sequence). V sheds 3 bases and J sheds 10 bases, leaving 16 bases between their ends. Source material: memory T cells sorted from blood. This sample's cell subset or site label indicates: CD45RO+ enriched T cells. The chain is encoded by TRBV27 joined to TRBJ1-6, and possibly TRBD1, on 5 matching bases. The receptor comes from a woman between 45 and 65 years old in good health. CDR3 region: CASSFQGLRKSPLHF. In nucleotide form, the sequence is TGTGCCAGCAGTTTCCAGGGCCTGAGAAAATCACCCCTCCACTTT.